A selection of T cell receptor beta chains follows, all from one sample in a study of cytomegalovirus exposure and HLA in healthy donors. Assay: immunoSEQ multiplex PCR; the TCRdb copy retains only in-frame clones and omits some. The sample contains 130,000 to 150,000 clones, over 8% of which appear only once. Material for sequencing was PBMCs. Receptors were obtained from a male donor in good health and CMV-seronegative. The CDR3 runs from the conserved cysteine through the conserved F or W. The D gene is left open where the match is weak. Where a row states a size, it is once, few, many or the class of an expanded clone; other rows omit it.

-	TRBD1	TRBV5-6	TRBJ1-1	TGTGCCAGCAGTCTAACGGACAGGGAAGCTTTCTTT	CASSLTDREAFF
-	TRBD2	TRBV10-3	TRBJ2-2	TGTGCCATCAGTGAGTCGGCTAGCGGGACGGGGACCGGGGAGCTGTTTTTT	CAISESASGTGTGELFF
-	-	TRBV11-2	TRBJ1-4	TGTGCCAGCAGCTCACTCACAGGTTCTAATGAAAAACTGTTTTTT	CASSSLTGSNEKLFF
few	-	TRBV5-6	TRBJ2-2	TGTGCCAGCAGCTTCTCCGAGGTTTGGGGGGAGCTGTTTTTT	CASSFSEVWGELFF
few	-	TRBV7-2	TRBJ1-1	TGTGCCAGCAGCGCCTATGACAGATCATCCACTGAAGCTTTCTTT	CASSAYDRSSTEAFF
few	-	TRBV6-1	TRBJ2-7	TGTGCCAGCAGTCTGGGTCCCTGGGCAACCTACGAGCAGTACTTC	CASSLGPWATYEQYF
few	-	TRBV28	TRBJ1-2	TGTGCCAGCAGTCTCACATCAGAAGGCTACACCTTC	CASSLTSEGYTF
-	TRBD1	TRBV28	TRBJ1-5	TGTGCCAGCAGTTTGGACAGGCGTCTCAAGCCCCAGCATTTT	CASSLDRRLKPQHF
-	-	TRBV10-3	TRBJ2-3	TGTGCCATCAGTGAGGCGGGACAGCTCTACGATACGCAGTATTTT	CAISEAGQLYDTQYF
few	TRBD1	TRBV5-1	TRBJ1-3	TGCGCCAGCAGCGTGGGGAACAGGGGACGAGGAAACACCATATATTTT	CASSVGNRGRGNTIYF
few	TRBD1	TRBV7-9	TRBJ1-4	TGTGCCAGCAGCTGGGGGACAGGGAGTGAAAAACTGTTTTTT	CASSWGTGSEKLFF
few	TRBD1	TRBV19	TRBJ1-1	TGTGCCAGTAGGCCTACCCGACAGGGGGCGAGGAACACTGAAGCTTTCTTT	CASRPTRQGARNTEAFF
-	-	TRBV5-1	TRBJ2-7	TGCGCCAGCAGCTCTAACTTTGAAAACCCGGGGGAGCAGTACTTC	CASSSNFENPGEQYF
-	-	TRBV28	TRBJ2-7	TGTGCCAGCAGTTTGGGGGGTTCCTACGAGCAGTACTTC	CASSLGGSYEQYF
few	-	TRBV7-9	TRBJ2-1	TGTGCCAGCAGCTTATCTTTTCGTGAGCAGTTCTTC	CASSLSFREQFF
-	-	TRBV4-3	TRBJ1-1	TGCGCCAGCAGCCAAGACAGGGGTGGGAACACTGAAGCTTTCTTT	CASSQDRGGNTEAFF
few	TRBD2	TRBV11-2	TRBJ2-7	TGTGCCAGCAGCTACCTCAGCGGGAGGGGGGACGAGCAGTACTTC	CASSYLSGRGDEQYF
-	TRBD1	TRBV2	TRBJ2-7	TGTGCCAGCTGGGACAGGGGCGACTACGAGCAGTACTTC	CASWDRGDYEQYF
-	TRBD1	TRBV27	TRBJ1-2	TGTGCCAGCAGTTTGAGAGGACAGGGGGCGGATGGCTACACCTTC	CASSLRGQGADGYTF
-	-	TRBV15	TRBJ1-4	TGTGCCACCAGCAGAGGTGGAGGGGACCGCGCTGAAAAACTGTTTTTT	CATSRGGGDRAEKLFF
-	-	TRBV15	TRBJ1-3	TGTGCCACCAGCAGAGATTGGGGGCCCTCTGGAAACACCATATATTTT	CATSRDWGPSGNTIYF
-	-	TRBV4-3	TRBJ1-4	TGCGCCAGCAGCCAAGATATAGTCCGGGGGGTTAATGAAAAACTGTTTTTT	CASSQDIVRGVNEKLFF
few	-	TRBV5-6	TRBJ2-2	TGTGCCAGCAGCTTGCTACCGAACACCGGGGAGCTGTTTTTT	CASSLLPNTGELFF
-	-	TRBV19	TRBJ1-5	TGTGCCAGTAGTATGATTCCGGGGAATCAGCCCCAGCATTTT	CASSMIPGNQPQHF
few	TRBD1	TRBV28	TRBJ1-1	TGTGCCAGCACTCGACAGGGGGCGCGGACTGAAGCTTTCTTT	CASTRQGARTEAFF
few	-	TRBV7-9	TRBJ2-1	TGTGCCAGCAGCTTAACACCCTACAATGAGCAGTTCTTC	CASSLTPYNEQFF
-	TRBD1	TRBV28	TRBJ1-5	TGTGCCAGCATCGAAGGGGGCAGGGGGAATCAGCCCCAGCATTTT	CASIEGGRGNQPQHF
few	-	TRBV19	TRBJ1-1	TGTGCCAGTAGTAAGTTGGAGTCTGAAGCTTTCTTT	CASSKLESEAFF
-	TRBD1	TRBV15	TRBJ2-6	TGTGCCACCAGCAGAGACTCAGACAGGGCCGGGGCCAACGTCCTGACTTTC	CATSRDSDRAGANVLTF
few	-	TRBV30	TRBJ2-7	TGTGCCTGGAGTGTAACGGTATACGAGCAGTACTTC	CAWSVTVYEQYF
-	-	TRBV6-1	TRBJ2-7	TGTGCCAGCAGTGAAGGAGGACTCGAGCAGTACTTC	CASSEGGLEQYF
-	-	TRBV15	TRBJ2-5	TGTGCCACCAGCAGAGATCGGGGCCAAGAGACCCAGTACTTC	CATSRDRGQETQYF
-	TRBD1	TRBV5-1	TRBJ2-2	TGCGCCAGCAGCGAACGACAGGGGGCCCTGACCGGGGAGCTGTTTTTT	CASSERQGALTGELFF
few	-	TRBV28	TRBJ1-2	TGTGCCAGCAGTTCAGGCCACTATGGCTACACCTTC	CASSSGHYGYTF
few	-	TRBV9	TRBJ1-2	TGTGCCAGCAGCGCATCGACTTTGACTTGGGGCTACACCTTC	CASSASTLTWGYTF
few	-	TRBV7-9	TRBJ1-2	TGTGCCAGCAGCTTAGGGGGAGCGGTCAGCCTCCGCTATGGCTACACCTTC	CASSLGGAVSLRYGYTF
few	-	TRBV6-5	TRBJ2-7	TGTGCCAGCAGTTACTCGTTCGGGGGAGGCGAGCAGTACTTC	CASSYSFGGGEQYF
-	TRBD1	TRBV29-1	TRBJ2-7	TGCAGCGTTGAAGGGAACAGGGGTCAGGGGTACGAGCAGTACTTC	CSVEGNRGQGYEQYF
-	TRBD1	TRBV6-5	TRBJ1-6	TGTGCCAGCAGTTTGCTGGGACAGACTAATTCACCCCTCCACTTT	CASSLLGQTNSPLHF
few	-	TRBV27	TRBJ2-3	TGTGCCAGCAGTCCCCGGGACAAGAGCACAGATACGCAGTATTTT	CASSPRDKSTDTQYF
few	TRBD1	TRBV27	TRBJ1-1	TGTGCCAGCAGTTCGGACAGGGCGAGAATAAACACTGAAGCTTTCTTT	CASSSDRARINTEAFF
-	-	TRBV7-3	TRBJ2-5	TGTGCCAGCAGCTTAACTAGTCGGGAGACCCAGTACTTC	CASSLTSRETQYF
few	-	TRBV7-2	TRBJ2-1	TGTGCCAGCAGTTTAGGGCCTAGCTCCTACAATGAGCAGTTCTTC	CASSLGPSSYNEQFF
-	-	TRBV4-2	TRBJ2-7	TGTGCCAGCAGCCAAGGGGTGGCGGACGAGCAGTACTTC	CASSQGVADEQYF
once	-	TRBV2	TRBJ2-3	TGTGCCAGCAGTGCCGAGTTAGATACGCAGTATTTT	CASSAELDTQYF
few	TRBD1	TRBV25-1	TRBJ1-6	TGTGCCAGCCGTCCAGGGACAGGGGGTTCACCCCTCCACTTT	CASRPGTGGSPLHF
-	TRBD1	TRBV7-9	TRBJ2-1	TGTGCCAGCAGCCGACGGGACAGGGGCAATGAGCAGTTCTTC	CASSRRDRGNEQFF
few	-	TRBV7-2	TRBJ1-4	TGTGCCAGCAGCCTCGGCGAGCGGAGTGAAAAACTGTTTTTT	CASSLGERSEKLFF
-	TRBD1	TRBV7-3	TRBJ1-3	TGTGCCAGCAGCCTTCCCGGGACAGGCGGAAACACCATATATTTT	CASSLPGTGGNTIYF
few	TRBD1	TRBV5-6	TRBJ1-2	TGTGCCAGCAGCAAACCGGGACAGGGGGCCTATGGCTACACCTTC	CASSKPGQGAYGYTF
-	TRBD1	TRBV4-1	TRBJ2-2	TGCGCCAGCAGCCGATTCCCGGGACAGGGTCCCGGGGAGCTGTTTTTT	CASSRFPGQGPGELFF
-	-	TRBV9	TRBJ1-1	TGTGCCAGCAGCGTAGACGGGGGATTGAACACTGAAGCTTTCTTT	CASSVDGGLNTEAFF
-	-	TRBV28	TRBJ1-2	TGTGCCAGCTTGACTGATTCAACAGGGTTGGATGGCTACACCTTC	CASLTDSTGLDGYTF
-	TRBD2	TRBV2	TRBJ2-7	TGTGCCTACTATTCCGGGACTAGCGGAATTAGCTCCTACGAGCAGTACTTC	CAYYSGTSGISSYEQYF
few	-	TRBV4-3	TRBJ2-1	TGCGCCAGCAGCCAAGCAACAGGGTGGTCCTACAATGAGCAGTTCTTC	CASSQATGWSYNEQFF
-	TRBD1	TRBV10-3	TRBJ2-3	TGTGCCATCAGTGAGTCCATGACAGGGGATACGCAGTATTTT	CAISESMTGDTQYF
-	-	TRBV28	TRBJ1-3	TGTGCCACCAAACCCTCAGGGTCCTCTGGAAACACCATATATTTT	CATKPSGSSGNTIYF
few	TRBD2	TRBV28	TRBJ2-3	TGTGCCAGCAGTTCCCTAGCGGGAGGGCCGACAGATACGCAGTATTTT	CASSSLAGGPTDTQYF
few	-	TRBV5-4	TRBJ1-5	TGTGCCAGCAGCTTGGCGGGATCGGGCAATCAGCCCCAGCATTTT	CASSLAGSGNQPQHF